This is a list of T cell receptor beta chains from one sample in a study of T cell responses to AZD1222 COVID-19 vaccine. Sequencing used immunoSEQ multiplex PCR; TCRdb keeps in-frame clones, though not all of them. The sample carries 100,000 or so clones, over 85% recorded once. The sample in question was peripheral blood, obtained on day 0 of AZD1222 vaccination. These receptors were obtained from an adult in good health. The CDR3 runs from the conserved cysteine through the conserved F or W. The order of the fields is D gene, J gene, clone size, V gene, CDR3 protein, CDR3 DNA. A D gene is named only where the DNA matches it firmly. Clone size is shown for a subset of rows, as once, few, many or a class of expanded clone.

>TRBD1|TRBJ1-2|-|TRBV5-1
CASSPQGSASGYTF
TGCGCCAGCAGCCCACAGGGGAGTGCGTCTGGCTACACCTTC
>TRBD2|TRBJ2-5|-|TRBV6-5
CASSKGLLAGTQYF
TGTGCCAGCAGTAAGGGACTACTGGCCGGGACCCAGTACTTC
>TRBD2|TRBJ2-1|-|TRBV19
CASTKGRGLADFEQFF
TGTGCCAGTACCAAGGGGCGGGGACTAGCGGATTTTGAGCAGTTCTTC
>-|TRBJ1-3|-|TRBV5-1
CASSLERGAAGNTIYF
TGCGCCAGCAGCTTGGAGCGGGGGGCGGCTGGAAACACCATATATTTT
>TRBD1|TRBJ2-5|-|TRBV30
CAWRDRVRETQYF
TGTGCCTGGAGAGACAGGGTCCGGGAGACCCAGTACTTC
>TRBD2|TRBJ2-3|once|TRBV5-1
CASSSTSGSGTDTQYF
TGCGCCAGCAGCTCCACTAGCGGGAGTGGCACAGATACGCAGTATTTT
>TRBD2|TRBJ2-5|-|TRBV19
CASSPRGLKTQYF
TGTGCCAGTAGTCCGCGGGGGTTGAAGACCCAGTACTTC
>-|TRBJ2-1|-|TRBV24-1
CATSDDADRSSYNEQFF
TGTGCCACCAGTGATGATGCTGACCGATCCTCCTACAATGAGCAGTTCTTC
>TRBD2|TRBJ2-2|-|TRBV19
CASSYRLAGGTGELFF
TGTGCCAGTAGCTATCGACTAGCGGGAGGCACCGGGGAGCTGTTTTTT
>-|TRBJ2-7|-|TRBV6-4
CASSDNWNSRLGEQYF
TGTGCCAGCAGTGATAATTGGAACTCCCGGCTGGGAGAGCAGTACTTC
>TRBD2|TRBJ2-7|-|TRBV5-6
CASSLRLAGVEQYF
TGTGCCAGCAGCTTGAGGCTAGCGGGAGTCGAGCAGTACTTC
>-|TRBJ1-1|-|TRBV5-4
CASSLGVQGGMNTEAFF
TGTGCCAGCAGCTTGGGGGTCCAGGGCGGGATGAACACTGAAGCTTTCTTT
>-|TRBJ1-1|once|TRBV18
CASSPAVGLAFF
TGTGCCAGCTCACCAGCCGTAGGATTAGCTTTCTTT
>TRBD1|TRBJ2-7|-|TRBV5-4
CASSPRKGASYEQYF
TGTGCCAGCAGCCCTAGGAAGGGGGCCTCCTACGAGCAGTACTTC
>TRBD1|TRBJ2-3|-|TRBV27
CASSFIAGGRADTQYF
TGTGCCAGCAGTTTTATAGCAGGGGGCAGGGCAGATACGCAGTATTTT
>TRBD1|TRBJ1-2|-|TRBV28
CASSRTGGYGYTF
TGTGCCAGCAGCAGAACAGGGGGGTATGGCTACACCTTC
>-|TRBJ1-3|-|TRBV6-2/TRBV6-3
CASSYDRSSGNTIYF
TGTGCCAGCAGTTACGACAGAAGCTCTGGAAACACCATATATTTT
>TRBD1|TRBJ1-4|-|TRBV5-1
CASRFGDRDDARLFF
TGCGCCAGCCGCTTTGGGGACAGGGATGATGCGCGACTGTTTTTT
>-|TRBJ2-6|-|TRBV10-3
CAISEASSGANVLTF
TGTGCCATCAGTGAGGCTAGCTCTGGGGCCAACGTCCTGACTTTC
>-|TRBJ1-3|-|TRBV11-2
CASSLGQQRVANTIYF
TGTGCCAGCAGCTTAGGTCAACAGAGGGTCGCAAACACCATATATTTT
>TRBD1|TRBJ1-2|-|TRBV3-1/TRBV3-2
CASSQVVSFDRGPFRVGYTF
TGTGCCAGCAGCCAAGTTGTGTCCTTTGACAGGGGCCCCTTCAGGGTTGGCTACACCTTC
>TRBD2|TRBJ2-2|-|TRBV19
CASRWLAGANTGELFF
TGTGCCAGTAGATGGCTAGCGGGCGCGAACACCGGGGAGCTGTTTTTT
>TRBD2|TRBJ2-1|-|TRBV6-1
CASSERTSGSNEQFF
TGTGCCAGCAGTGAACGGACTAGCGGGAGCAATGAGCAGTTCTTC
>-|TRBJ1-1|-|TRBV3-1/TRBV3-2
CASSHSGTVNTEAFF
TGTGCCAGCAGTCACTCCGGGACGGTGAACACTGAAGCTTTCTTT
>-|TRBJ1-1|-|TRBV19
CAAASTRGTEAFF
TGTGCCGCCGCCTCCACCCGGGGCACTGAAGCTTTCTTT
>TRBD1|TRBJ1-1|-|TRBV2
CASSSTGTNTEAFF
TGTGCCAGCAGCTCGACAGGGACCAACACTGAAGCTTTCTTT
>TRBD2|TRBJ2-3|-|TRBV7-9
CASRRLAGEPTDTQYF
TGTGCCAGCAGACGACTAGCGGGGGAACCCACAGATACGCAGTATTTT
>TRBD1|TRBJ1-5|once|TRBV19
CASSLGTGLSQPQHF
TGTGCCAGTAGTCTTGGGACAGGGTTAAGTCAGCCCCAGCATTTT
>-|TRBJ1-1|-|TRBV5-5
CASSLVVRGEAFF
TGTGCCAGCAGCTTGGTCGTGAGGGGTGAAGCTTTCTTT
>-|TRBJ1-6|-|TRBV28
CASSFSGGSNSPLHF
TGTGCCAGCAGTTTCTCGGGGGGGTCGAATTCACCCCTCCACTTT
>-|TRBJ1-4|-|TRBV7-2
CASSFTEIFATNEKLFF
TGTGCCAGCAGCTTCACGGAGATATTTGCAACTAATGAAAAACTGTTTTTT
>-|TRBJ2-1|-|TRBV7-2
CASRSVGAGNEQFF
TGTGCCAGCCGTTCCGTGGGGGCCGGCAATGAGCAGTTCTTC
>TRBD1|TRBJ1-2|-|TRBV4-1
CASSPLTGTNYGYTF
TGCGCCAGCAGCCCTTTGACAGGGACAAACTATGGCTACACCTTC
>-|TRBJ1-1|-|TRBV5-1
CASSDRLTLNTEAFF
TGCGCCAGCAGCGACAGACTTACGCTGAACACTGAAGCTTTCTTT
>TRBD1|TRBJ2-7|-|TRBV5-1
CASSLATGDEQYF
TGCGCCAGCAGCTTGGCGACAGGGGACGAGCAGTACTTC
>-|TRBJ1-4|-|TRBV2
CASSETGPTSSSVFF
TGTGCCAGCAGTGAAACCGGGCCGACCTCTTCATCGGTGTTTTTT
>-|TRBJ2-1|-|TRBV4-3
CASSQSGGALVEQFF
TGCGCCAGCAGCCAGTCTGGGGGGGCCTTGGTTGAGCAGTTCTTC
>-|TRBJ1-2|-|TRBV11-3
CASSGAGDGYTF
TGTGCCAGCAGCGGGGCCGGAGATGGCTACACCTTC
>-|TRBJ1-6|-|TRBV27
CASSLGTANSPLHF
TGTGCCAGCAGCTTAGGGACGGCCAATTCACCCCTCCACTTT
>-|TRBJ1-4|once|TRBV9
CASSVGAGLGEKLFF
TGTGCCAGCAGCGTAGGGGCGGGGTTGGGCGAAAAACTGTTTTTT
>-|TRBJ2-7|-|TRBV15
CATSRAGGYRDEQYF
TGTGCCACCAGTCGGGCCGGTGGGTATCGGGACGAGCAGTACTTC
>TRBD1|TRBJ1-4|-|TRBV7-9
CASSFGDRGSSNEKLFF
TGTGCCAGCAGCTTTGGGGACAGGGGTTCATCTAATGAAAAACTGTTTTTT
>-|TRBJ2-3|once|TRBV11-2
CASTSYSISASDTQYF
TGTGCCAGCACTTCCTATAGCATTAGCGCATCAGATACGCAGTATTTT
>TRBD1|TRBJ2-4|once|TRBV2
CASRTGEAKNIQYF
TGTGCCAGCAGAACAGGGGAAGCCAAAAACATTCAGTACTTC
>-|TRBJ2-3|-|TRBV7-9
CASSLSSTDTQYF
TGTGCCAGCAGCTTATCGAGCACAGATACGCAGTATTTT
>-|TRBJ1-1|-|TRBV7-9
CASSLDSIRTRLGTEAFF
TGTGCCAGCAGCCTCGACTCTATTCGGACCCGTTTAGGCACTGAAGCTTTCTTT
>-|TRBJ1-2|-|TRBV5-1
CASSLYRAPYGYTF
TGCGCCAGCAGCTTGTACAGGGCTCCGTATGGCTACACCTTC
>-|TRBJ2-7|-|TRBV4-1
CASSPLPRGYEQYF
TGCGCCAGCAGCCCACTCCCACGGGGATACGAGCAGTACTTC
>TRBD1|TRBJ1-2|-|TRBV2
CASSAVRDRGLYGYTF
TGTGCCAGCAGTGCAGTCCGGGACAGGGGGCTCTATGGCTACACCTTC